This T cell receptor beta chain was captured by sequencing in a study of T cells after yellow fever vaccination. One entry per CDR3 protein, called by TCRdb with MiXCR from the 5' RACE reads. The sample contains approximately 550,000 distinct CDR3 sequences, approximately 21% of which appear only once. Trimming left V 3 bases short and J 1 base short, with 13 bases between. There are 15 residues in the CDR3. Looked up from germline, CDR1 is DFQATT and CDR2 is SNEGSKA (reference sequence). This receptor was obtained from a man younger than 40 who received the YFV17D yellow fever vaccine. The starting material was PBMCs, obtained 15 days after the yellow fever booster vaccination. The V call is TRBV20-1, the J call TRBJ2-1; D not certain. CDR3 coding DNA: TGCAGTGCTAGCCCGGCTTTTTCTTCCTACAATGAGCAGTTCTTC. Protein: CSASPAFSSYNEQFF.